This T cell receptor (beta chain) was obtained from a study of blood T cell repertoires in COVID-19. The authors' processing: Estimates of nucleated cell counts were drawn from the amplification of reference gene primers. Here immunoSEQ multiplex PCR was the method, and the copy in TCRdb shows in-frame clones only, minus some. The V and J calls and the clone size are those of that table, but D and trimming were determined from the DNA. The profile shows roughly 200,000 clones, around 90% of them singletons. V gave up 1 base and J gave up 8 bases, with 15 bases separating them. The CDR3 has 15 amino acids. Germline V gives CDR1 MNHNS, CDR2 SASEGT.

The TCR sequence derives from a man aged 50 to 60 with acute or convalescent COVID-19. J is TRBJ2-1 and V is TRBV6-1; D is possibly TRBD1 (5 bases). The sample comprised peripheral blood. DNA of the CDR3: TGTGCCAGCAGTGAAGACGGGCGATGGGGCGATGAGCAGTTCTTC. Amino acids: CASSEDGRWGDEQFF.